The 17 T cell receptor beta chains presented below share a single source sample, sequenced in a study of shared clonotypes between healthy human individuals. Method: immunoSEQ multiplex PCR; TCRdb's copy keeps in-frame clones and lacks some. The data show 2 million to 3 million clones, around nine tenths seen once. The sequencing sample was made of naive CD4+ T cells sorted from blood. Subset meaning: CD45RA+ positively selected. These receptor sequences come from a man between 18 and 35 years old in good health.

The V call is TRBV11-3, the J call TRBJ2-2; the D gene is possibly TRBD2 (6 bases). V lost 5 bases and J lost 2, with 18 bases in between. CDR1 is SGHNT and CDR2 is YENEEA in the germline V gene. The CDR3 spans 17 residues. The CDR3 nucleotides are TGTGCCAGCAGCAAGGGACTGGGCCCCTTTAACACCGGGGAGCTGTTTTTT. It encodes CASSKGLGPFNTGELFF.

This clone was detected once. The chain employs TRBV5-1 and TRBJ1-5, with a possible D match to TRBD1 (5 bases). The germline V and J ends were trimmed by 0 bases and 5 bases, with 12 bases remaining between them. The V gene's germline CDR1 is SGHRS and CDR2 YFSETQ. The CDR3 totals 15 residues. CDR3 sequence: CASSLGSGGDQPQHF. The DNA of the CDR3 is TGCGCCAGCAGCTTGGGATCCGGGGGGGATCAGCCCCAGCATTTT.

This rearrangement joins TRBV5-1 to TRBJ2-3; TRBD1 matches at 8 bases. CDR3 length equals 16 residues. The V and J ends lost 0 bases and 5 bases, in that order; junction bases with no gene match: 8. The V gene's germline CDR1 is SGHRS and CDR2 YFSETQ. The CDR3 coding sequence is TGCGCCAGCAGCTTGGTGTCCAGGGGGCATGGAGATACGCAGTATTTT. The encoded protein is CASSLVSRGHGDTQYF.

This clone was seen a few times. The chain links TRBV30 to TRBJ1-1; D may be TRBD1 (6 bases). Germline values: CDR1 GTSNPN, CDR2 SVGIG (reference sequence). V was cut by 3 bases and J by 4 bases, with 12 bases left in between. The CDR3 covers 13 residues. The DNA for the CDR3 is TGTGCCTGGAGCCCAACAGGGCCCACTGAAGCTTTCTTT. This sequence encodes CAWSPTGPTEAFF.

As to this clone: Different DNA sequences within this sample yield the same CDR3. V and J are TRBV7-2 and TRBJ2-2; D unresolved. The ends were cut back, 3 bases at V and 2 bases at J, with 10 bases in the middle. The CDR3 covers 15 residues. Per the germline V gene, CDR1 is SGHTA and CDR2 is FQGNSA. The CDR3 coding sequence is TGTGCCAGCAGCTTGCAGCGAGCTAACACCGGGGAGCTGTTTTTT. Protein: CASSLQRANTGELFF. Full variable domain (outside the CDR3, taken from reference TRBV7-2 and TRBJ2-2): GAGVSQSPSNKVTEKGKDVELRCDPISGHTALYWYRQSLGQGLEFLIYFQGNSAPDKSGLPSDRFSAERTGGSVSTLTIQRTQQEDSAVYLCASSLQRANTGELFFGEGSRLTVL.

The V call is TRBV6-1, the J call TRBJ1-6; 9 bases line up with TRBD1. CDR3 length: 15 amino acids. Germline loops: CDR1 MNHNS, CDR2 SASEGT. The V segment lost 2 bases and the J segment 8 bases; nucleotides outside the gene matches: 4. This CDR3 is CASSEMTGGYSPLHF. CDR3 nucleotide sequence: TGTGCCAGCAGTGAAATGACAGGGGGTTATTCACCCCTCCACTTT.

The V gene is TRBV6-1, the J gene TRBJ1-5; D is uncertain. The V end was cut by 6 bases, the J end by 10 bases, with 13 bases between. The CDR3 consists of 12 residues. Germline V gives CDR1 MNHNS, CDR2 SASEGT. The CDR3 reads CASRDPGGPQHF. DNA for the CDR3: TGTGCCAGCAGGGACCCGGGCGGCCCCCAGCATTTT.

This chain uses TRBV9 with TRBJ1-3; D might be TRBD1 (6 bases). Trimming pared 3 bases from V and 3 bases from J, leaving 16 bases between. Germline CDR1 SGDLS, CDR2 YYNGEE. This CDR3 has 16 amino acids. CDR3 coding DNA: TGTGCCAGCAGCGACCTGGAACAGGGACGTGGAAACACCATATATTTT. It codes for CASSDLEQGRGNTIYF.

This clone was recorded only once. The rearrangement links TRBV15 to TRBJ2-5; 8 bases match TRBD1. Germline CDR1 is LNHNV and CDR2 is YYDKDF (reference sequence). The junction had 1 base not matched to a gene; V was cut back by 5 bases and J by 2 bases. CDR3 length equals 13 residues. Written as DNA, the CDR3 is TGTGCCACCAGCGGACAGGGTCAAGAGACCCAGTACTTC. Protein product: CATSGQGQETQYF.

Comments on this clone: Distinct nucleotide sequences in the sample also encode this CDR3. The chain links TRBV2 to TRBJ2-7, with TRBD1 identical over 10 bases. The ends lost 4 bases at V and 1 base at J; junction bases unmatched: 1. Germline V gives CDR1 SNHLY, CDR2 FYNNEI. The CDR3 has 14 amino acids. The CDR3 DNA is TGTGCCAGCAGTGGACAGGGGGCTTCCTACGAGCAGTACTTC. Its translation is CASSGQGASYEQYF.

This chain uses TRBV4-1 with TRBJ2-5, with TRBD2 matching 12 bases. V lost 4 bases to trimming and J lost 2 bases; unmatched junction nucleotides: 11. In germline, CDR1 is MGHRA, CDR2 YSYEKL. CDR3 length: 18 residues. The CDR3 DNA is TGCGCCAGCAGCCGAGGACTAGCGGGGCGCTTACTGCAAGAGACCCAGTACTTC. It specifies CASSRGLAGRLLQETQYF.

This sequence joins TRBV30 and TRBJ1-6, with a possible D match to TRBD1 (6 bases). Trimming removed 5 bases at V and 6 bases at J, with 14 bases between. CDR3 length: 14 residues. CDR1 GTSNPN and CDR2 SVGIG come from the germline V gene (reference sequence). CDR3 in amino acids: CAWSETGFNSPLHF. The DNA for the CDR3 is TGTGCCTGGTCGGAAACAGGGTTTAATTCACCCCTCCACTTT. Full variable domain (outside the CDR3, taken from reference TRBV30 and TRBJ1-6): SQTIHQWPATLVQPVGSPLSLECTVEGTSNPNLYWYRQAAGRGLQLLFYSVGIGQISSEVPQNLSASRPQDRQFILSSKKLLLSDSGFYLCAWSETGFNSPLHFGNGTRLTVT.

The chain links TRBV5-1 to TRBJ2-7, with D possibly TRBD1 on 5 matching bases. This CDR3 contains 13 residues. The V gene lost 5 bases and the J gene lost 3 bases, with 12 bases spanning the gap. CDR1 and CDR2 (germline): SGHRS, YFSETQ. This CDR3 is CASSGAGNYEQYF. The CDR3 DNA sequence: TGCGCCAGCAGTGGGGCAGGAAACTACGAGCAGTACTTC.

This chain connects TRBV10-3 to TRBJ1-3; a weak D match, TRBD1 (5 bases). V dropped 10 bases and J dropped 0 bases, with 10 bases sitting between them. This CDR3 is built from 13 residues. From germline, CDR1 is ENHRY and CDR2 SYGVKD. In nucleotides, the CDR3 is TGTGCCACCGGGGGGACCTCTGGAAACACCATATATTTT. Protein product: CATGGTSGNTIYF.

The chain is built from TRBV19 and TRBJ2-1, with 7 bases that match TRBD1. Germline V CDR1 and CDR2: LNHDA, SQIVND (reference sequence). Unmatched junction bases numbered 12, after V lost 6 bases and J lost 7 bases. This CDR3 has 15 amino acids. The CDR3 protein is CASSINPQGWNEQFF. The CDR3 DNA reads TGTGCCAGTAGCATAAACCCACAGGGGTGGAATGAGCAGTTCTTC.

This rearrangement joins TRBV7-6 to TRBJ2-1; 14 bases agree with TRBD2. After removal of 1 base from V and 7 bases from J, the junction contained 9 bases not matched to a gene. The CDR3 has 18 amino acids. Germline V gene lookup returns CDR1 SGHVS and CDR2 FNYEAQ. The DNA for the CDR3 is TGTGCCAGCAGCTTAGGCACAAAGGGACTAGCGGGAGTGAATGAGCAGTTCTTC. Protein sequence: CASSLGTKGLAGVNEQFF.

This rearrangement joins TRBV11-2 to TRBJ2-1; no firm D call. V was trimmed by 4 bases and J by 4 bases, leaving 17 bases between them. The CDR3 length is 16 residues. CDR1 and CDR2 (germline): SGHAT, FQNNGV. The CDR3 is CASSYDSAFGYNEQFF. CDR3 sequence (DNA): TGTGCCAGCAGCTATGACTCCGCCTTCGGGTACAATGAGCAGTTCTTC.